The 29 T cell receptor beta chains given below trace back to one sample, sequenced in a study of T cells in tuberculosis. Some clones are missing from TCRdb's copy, which holds only in-frame ones; the method was immunoSEQ multiplex PCR. The sample includes some 60,000 clones, roughly 79% seen only once; the top ten take roughly 12%. Sorting used thawed, overnight-rested PBMC stained with anti-CD3, a viability dye and GMM-loaded CD1B tetramer. The CD1B tetramers carried C32 glucose monomycolate purified from Rhodococcus equi. The sample consisted of CD1b-GMM tetramer-negative cells sorted from PBMCs. The receptors derive from an adult woman with latent tuberculosis.

The CDR3 loop reads CASSLIRATANTGELFF. CDR3 bases: TGTGCCAGCAGCTTAATAAGAGCCACCGCGAACACCGGGGAGCTGTTTTTT. The rearrangement joins TRBV7-2 to TRBJ2-2; D is ambiguous. The V end was cut by 2 bases, the J end by 0 bases, with 13 bases between. CDR1 and CDR2 from the germline V gene are SGHTA and FQGNSA. CDR3 length: 17 amino acids. Full variable domain (rest looked up from reference TRBV7-2 and TRBJ2-2): GAGVSQSPSNKVTEKGKDVELRCDPISGHTALYWYRQSLGQGLEFLIYFQGNSAPDKSGLPSDRFSAERTGGSVSTLTIQRTQQEDSAVYLCASSLIRATANTGELFFGEGSRLTVL.

The rearrangement joins TRBV18 to TRBJ2-3; 8 nucleotides align to TRBD1. Germline trimming cut 3 bases from V and 4 bases from J; bases unmatched to any gene: 6. Germline CDR1 reads KGHSH; CDR2 reads LQKENI. This CDR3 is 15 amino acids long. CDR3 DNA: TGTGCCAGCTCACCCACAGGGGGGAGGTCAGATACGCAGTATTTT. Protein sequence: CASSPTGGRSDTQYF.

The V gene is TRBV29-1, the J gene TRBJ1-1; no reliable D call. This CDR3 contains 12 residues. Germline CDR1 reads SQVTM; CDR2 reads ANQGSEA. Between the trimmed V and J ends, which lost 7 bases and 0 bases, there was a span of 9 bases. The DNA for the CDR3 is TGCAGCGCTAGACTGTTGAACACTGAAGCTTTCTTT. Translation: CSARLLNTEAFF.

The chain employs TRBV5-1 and TRBJ2-3, with 10 bases matching TRBD2. Trimming cost V 0 bases and J 1 base; bases outside gene matches: 2. Germline lookup yields CDR1 SGHRS and CDR2 YFSETQ. This CDR3 is built from 16 residues. CDR3 amino acids: CASSLALAGGTDTQYF. For the CDR3, the DNA is TGCGCCAGCAGCTTGGCCCTAGCGGGGGGCACAGATACGCAGTATTTT. Together with reference TRBV5-1 and TRBJ2-3, the CDR3 gives the full variable domain: KAGVTQTPRYLIKTRGQQVTLSCSPISGHRSVSWYQQTPGQGLQFLFEYFSETQRNKGNFPGRFSGRQFSNSRSEMNVSTLELGDSALYLCASSLALAGGTDTQYFGPGTRLTVL.

This clone appeared a few times. The chain uses TRBV7-3 and TRBJ1-5; unclear D gene. CDR1 and CDR2 from the germline V gene are SGHTA and FQGTGA. The CDR3 covers 16 residues. Trimming stripped 4 bases from V and 2 bases from J, with 15 bases between. This CDR3 reads CASSSSRAAGNQPQHF. DNA for the CDR3: TGTGCCAGCAGCTCCTCGCGGGCGGCGGGCAATCAGCCCCAGCATTTT.

This clone was found a few times. The chain has TRBV9 and TRBJ2-1; the match to TRBD2 covers 11 bases. Germline V gives CDR1 SGDLS, CDR2 YYNGEE. This CDR3 contains 16 residues. V lost 0 bases, J lost 7 bases, and 6 bases stayed unmatched. The CDR3 loop is CASSVGLAGGANEQFF. The CDR3 bases are TGTGCCAGCAGCGTAGGGCTAGCGGGGGGCGCAAATGAGCAGTTCTTC.

The chain recombines TRBV5-1 with TRBJ2-1, with 9 bases aligning to TRBD2. In germline, CDR1 is SGHRS, CDR2 YFSETQ. CDR3 length equals 13 residues. Trimming took 4 bases from V and 11 from J; bases not matched to a gene: 7. CDR3 amino acids: CASSPPGTSKQFF. The CDR3 nucleotides read TGCGCCAGCAGCCCCCCGGGGACTAGCAAGCAGTTCTTC.

V usage is TRBV7-9 and J usage is TRBJ2-7, with 8 bases aligning to TRBD1. This CDR3 has 17 residues. Germline CDR1 reads SEHNR; CDR2 reads FQNEAQ (reference sequence). The V gene end was trimmed by 5 bases and the J gene end by 2 bases; junction bases not matched to a gene: 14. The CDR3 region has the DNA TGTGCCAGCAGCCCCCCCGACAGACAGGGGTTGACCTACGAGCAGTACTTC. Translation: CASSPPDRQGLTYEQYF.

The chain uses TRBV27 and TRBJ2-2; TRBD1 matches at 9 bases. Germline V gene data show CDR1 as MNHEY and CDR2 as SMNVEV (reference sequence). The CDR3 covers 15 residues. V trimming: 6 bases; J trimming: 7 bases; junction bases outside the gene matches: 9. The DNA for the CDR3 is TGTGCCAGCAGCCGGACAGGGGCGACCGGCGGGGAGCTGTTTTTT. It is translated as CASSRTGATGGELFF.

The chain links TRBV5-1 to TRBJ2-7; possible D gene TRBD2, 6 bases. V gave up 0 bases and J gave up 3 bases, with 10 bases separating them. The CDR3 runs 14 residues. Germline V CDR1 and CDR2: SGHRS, YFSETQ. The CDR3 here is CASSLGLVGYEQYF. In DNA form, the CDR3 reads TGCGCCAGCAGCTTGGGACTAGTGGGCTACGAGCAGTACTTC.

This clone was detected only a few times. This rearrangement joins TRBV6-5 to TRBJ1-4; D call uncertain. V lost 6 bases, J lost 7 bases, and 9 bases lay in between. Germline CDR1 and CDR2: MNHEY and SVGAGI. This CDR3 spans 12 amino acids. CDR3 sequence reads: CASRSAPEKLFF. As DNA, the CDR3 is TGTGCCAGCAGGAGTGCCCCTGAAAAACTGTTTTTT.

The gene calls are TRBV7-2 and TRBJ1-2; 11 bases are shared with TRBD1. V lost 6 bases and J lost 4; bases outside the gene matches: 10. Germline values: CDR1 SGHTA, CDR2 FQGNSA. This CDR3 is built from 16 residues. The CDR3: CASSPDRGLISYGYTF. CDR3 bases: TGTGCCAGCAGTCCGGACAGGGGGCTCATCAGCTATGGCTACACCTTC.

The chain joins TRBV9 to TRBJ2-3; 8 nucleotides line up with TRBD2. With V trimmed by 4 bases and J by 5 bases, 9 bases remained unmatched. The CDR3 is 15 residues long. Germline CDR1 reads SGDLS; CDR2 reads YYNGEE. CDR3 in amino acids: CASSQEVSGVDTQYF. The CDR3 DNA follows: TGTGCCAGCAGCCAAGAAGTTAGCGGGGTAGATACGCAGTATTTT.

This sequence joins TRBV5-6 and TRBJ2-1, with D possibly matching TRBD1 (5 bases). CDR3 length: 13 residues. CDR1 SGHDT and CDR2 YYEEEE come from the germline V gene. Trimming stripped 6 bases from V and 3 bases from J, with 10 bases between. The CDR3 DNA sequence: TGTGCCAGCACCTCAGGGTTCTACAATGAGCAGTTCTTC. Amino acids: CASTSGFYNEQFF.

In regard to this clone: Other nucleotide sequences in the sample specify the same CDR3. This chain joins TRBV4-3 and TRBJ1-3; a weak D match, TRBD1 (5 bases). The V end lost 0 bases, the J end lost 7 bases, and 13 bases lay between the germline ends. Per germline, CDR1 LGHNA and CDR2 YSLEER. The CDR3 sequence is 15 residues long. The CDR3 reads CASSQDSGKGNTIYF. The CDR3 nucleotides are TGCGCCAGCAGCCAAGATTCAGGGAAAGGGAACACCATATATTTT.

J is TRBJ2-3 and V is TRBV7-2; D uncertain. Trimming took off 4 bases at V and 2 bases at J, with 10 bases between the two ends. CDR1 is SGHTA, CDR2 FQGNSA, per germline. The CDR3 is made up of 14 amino acids. CDR3 nucleotide sequence: TGTGCCAGCAGCTCCCTCGGGTTCACAGATACGCAGTATTTT. Its translation: CASSSLGFTDTQYF.

The chain is built from TRBV7-9 and TRBJ2-3; 8 nucleotides match TRBD2. The V and J ends lost 2 bases and 2 bases, in that order; junction bases with no gene match: 9. CDR1 and CDR2 (germline): SEHNR, FQNEAQ (reference sequence). This CDR3 region has 17 residues. CDR3 sequence reads: CASSLLAGGMITDTQYF. The CDR3 DNA reads as TGTGCCAGCAGCTTACTAGCGGGCGGGATGATCACAGATACGCAGTATTTT.

The gene calls are TRBV27 and TRBJ1-5; D possibly corresponds to TRBD1 (6 bases). The V gene's germline CDR1 is MNHEY and CDR2 SMNVEV (reference sequence). The CDR3 covers 15 residues. V was clipped by 5 bases and J by 3 bases, with 14 bases between them. The CDR3 loop reads CASSPRGANNQPQHF. The CDR3 DNA follows: TGTGCCAGCAGTCCCAGGGGCGCCAACAATCAGCCCCAGCATTTT.

The chain combines TRBV7-9 with TRBJ2-7, with D possibly being TRBD1 (5 bases). The germline CDR1 and CDR2 sequences are SEHNR and FQNEAQ (reference sequence). The CDR3 runs 15 residues. Trimming pared 5 bases from V and 6 bases from J, leaving 20 bases between. The CDR3 loop reads CASSPKLRVGSEQYF. CDR3 in DNA: TGTGCCAGCAGCCCCAAACTCAGGGTTGGTAGCGAGCAGTACTTC.

The chain couples TRBV10-3 to TRBJ2-5; 8 bases line up with TRBD1. CDR3 length: 13 amino acids. V lost 7 bases to trimming and J lost 4 bases; unmatched junction nucleotides: 5. The germline gives CDR1 ENHRY, CDR2 SYGVKD. The DNA of the CDR3 is TGTGCCATCACGGACAGGGTGGGAGAGACCCAGTACTTC. This codes for CAITDRVGETQYF.

The genes are TRBV7-9 and TRBJ1-5; no clear D gene. The CDR3 has 13 amino acids. CDR1 is SEHNR and CDR2 is FQNEAQ in the germline V gene (reference sequence). V was pared by 1 base and J by 6 bases, with 7 bases between. CDR3 amino acids: CASSLVAGQPQHF. The CDR3 region has the DNA TGTGCCAGCAGCTTAGTTGCGGGTCAGCCCCAGCATTTT. The full variable domain, rest sourced from reference TRBV7-9 and TRBJ1-5, is DTGVSQNPRHKITKRGQNVTFRCDPISEHNRLYWYRQTLGQGPEFLTYFQNEAQLEKSRLLSDRFSAERPKGSFSTLEIQRTEQGDSAMYLCASSLVAGQPQHFGDGTRLSIL.

The V call is TRBV14, the J call TRBJ2-5, with 10 bases fitting TRBD2. The CDR3 sequence is 15 residues long. The germline gives CDR1 SGHDN, CDR2 FVKESK. Losses at the gene ends were 4 bases for V and 4 bases for J; bases not matched to a gene: 6. The CDR3 here is CASSPSSGRLETQYF. DNA of the CDR3: TGTGCCAGCAGCCCTTCTAGCGGGAGACTAGAGACCCAGTACTTC.

Only a few counts were recorded for this clone. V and J are TRBV11-2 and TRBJ1-2, with 9 bases that match TRBD1. The junction had 9 bases not matched to a gene; V was cut back by 5 bases and J by 8 bases. The CDR3 is 14 residues long. Germline CDR1 is SGHAT and CDR2 is FQNNGV. The CDR3 bases are TGTGCCAGCAGCGGTACAGGGGGCGGTAAAGGCTACACCTTC. This translates into CASSGTGGGKGYTF.

The rearrangement links TRBV30 to TRBJ2-7, with TRBD2 identical over 8 bases. The J segment lost 3 bases and the V segment lost 2 bases, leaving 12 bases of the junction unmatched. CDR1 and CDR2 from the germline V gene are GTSNPN and SVGIG (reference sequence). This CDR3 spans 16 amino acids. As DNA, the CDR3 is TGTGCCTGGAGTCCAGAGAGCGGGGGCTGGCGCTACGAGCAGTACTTC. This sequence encodes CAWSPESGGWRYEQYF.

The chain recombines TRBV11-2 with TRBJ1-2; TRBD1 agrees at 10 bases. CDR1 and CDR2 from the germline V gene are SGHAT and FQNNGV. V trimming: 0 bases; J trimming: 8 bases; junction bases outside the gene matches: 9. CDR3 length: 16 residues. CDR3 DNA sequence: TGTGCCAGCAGCTTAGAAGGACAGGGGGTAAATGGAGGCTACACCTTC. Its protein is CASSLEGQGVNGGYTF.

V gene TRBV27 combines with J gene TRBJ2-7, with 8 bases fitting TRBD2. The CDR3 sequence is 15 residues long. Germline CDR1 and CDR2: MNHEY and SMNVEV (reference sequence). V trimming: 5 bases; J trimming: 0 bases; junction bases outside the gene matches: 6. CDR3 coding DNA: TGTGCCAGCAGTGACCGGACTAGCTACTCCTACGAGCAGTACTTC. As protein: CASSDRTSYSYEQYF.

The V and J genes are TRBV6-6 and TRBJ2-7; the D is unclear. The CDR3 sequence is 13 residues long. V dropped 0 bases and J dropped 5 bases, with 8 bases sitting between them. CDR1 is MNHNY and CDR2 is SVGAGI in the germline V gene (reference sequence). CDR3 bases: TGTGCCAGCAGTTACTCGGAGACGGACGAGCAGTACTTC. Translated, it gives CASSYSETDEQYF.

This chain connects TRBV28 to TRBJ2-5; 8 nucleotides match TRBD2. The length of the CDR3 is 17 residues. Germline CDR1 reads MDHEN; CDR2 reads SYDVKM. Germline trimming cut 3 bases from V and 3 bases from J; bases unmatched to any gene: 12. The CDR3 DNA reads TGTGCCAGCAGTTTGCGGGGGGCCTATCGGTTTGAAGAGACCCAGTACTTC. Translated: CASSLRGAYRFEETQYF.

The rearrangement joins TRBV5-6 to TRBJ2-7; TRBD1 is a possible D gene (6 bases). Per the germline V gene, CDR1 is SGHDT and CDR2 is YYEEEE. Trimming stripped 0 bases from V and 1 base from J, with 14 bases between. The CDR3 is 16 residues long. This CDR3 reads CASSLALGTHSYEQYF. In DNA, the CDR3 is TGTGCCAGCAGCTTGGCCCTAGGGACACATTCCTACGAGCAGTACTTC. The full variable domain, its missing parts supplied by reference TRBV5-6 and TRBJ2-7, is DAGVTQSPTHLIKTRGQQVTLRCSPKSGHDTVSWYQQALGQGPQFIFQYYEEEERQRGNFPDRFSGHQFPNYSSELNVNALLLGDSALYLCASSLALGTHSYEQYFGPGTRLTVT.